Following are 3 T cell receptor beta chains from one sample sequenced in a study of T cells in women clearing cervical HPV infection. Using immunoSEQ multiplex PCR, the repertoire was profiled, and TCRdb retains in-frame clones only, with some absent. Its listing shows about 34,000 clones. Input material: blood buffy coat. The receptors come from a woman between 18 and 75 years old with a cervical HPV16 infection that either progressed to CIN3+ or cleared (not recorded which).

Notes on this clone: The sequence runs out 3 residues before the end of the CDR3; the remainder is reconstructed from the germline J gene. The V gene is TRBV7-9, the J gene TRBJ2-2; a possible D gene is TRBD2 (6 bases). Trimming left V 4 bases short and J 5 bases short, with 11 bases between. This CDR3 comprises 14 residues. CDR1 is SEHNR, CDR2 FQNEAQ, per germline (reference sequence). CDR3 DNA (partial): TGTGCCAGCAGCTCGGGACTCCTAACCGGGGAG. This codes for CASSSGLLTGE. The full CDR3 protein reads CASSSGLLTGELFF.

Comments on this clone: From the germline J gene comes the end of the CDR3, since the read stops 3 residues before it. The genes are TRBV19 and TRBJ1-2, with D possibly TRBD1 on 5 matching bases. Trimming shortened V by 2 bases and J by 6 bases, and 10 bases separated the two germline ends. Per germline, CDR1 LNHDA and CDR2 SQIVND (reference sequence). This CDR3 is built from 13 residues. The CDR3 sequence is CASSIKGVDGYTF. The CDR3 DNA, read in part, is TGTGCCAGTAGTATAAAAGGGGTCGATGGC.

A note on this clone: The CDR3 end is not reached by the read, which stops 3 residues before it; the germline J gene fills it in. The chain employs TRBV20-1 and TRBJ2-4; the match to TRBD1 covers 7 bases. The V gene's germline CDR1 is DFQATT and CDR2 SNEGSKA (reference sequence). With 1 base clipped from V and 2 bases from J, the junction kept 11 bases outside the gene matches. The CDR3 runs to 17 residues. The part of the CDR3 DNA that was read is TGCAGTGCTAGAGGTTCCCTAGAGACAGGGACCAAAAACATT. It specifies CSARGSLETGTKNI. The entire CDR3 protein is CSARGSLETGTKNIQYF.